The sequence of this T cell receptor (beta chain) was determined in a study of T-cell reconstitution after alpha-beta-depleted transplantation in children. The study, taken as a whole, reports: It was reported that alpha-beta T cells came from several hundred expanded graft clones (about two months after transplant).

Molecular barcoding with unique molecular identifiers was used for the TCRbeta library. TCRdb passed the PCR reads through MiXCR, listing each CDR3 protein once. The sample records some 200,000 distinct CDR3 sequences, approximately 8% being singletons. Of note for this clonotype: Its specificity is not known.

Germline V gene sequence: CDR1 SQVTM, CDR2 ANQGSEA. This CDR3 contains 13 residues. V lost 4 bases and J lost 2, with 11 bases in between. The sequencing here drew on PBMCs, mostly from graft donor cells, taken 360 days after TCRalphabeta/CD19-depleted stem cell transplant. This TCR was recovered from a male patient between 2 and 15 years old who had a stem cell transplant for acute myeloid leukemia, so the T cells may come from the graft donor. The chain links TRBV29-1 to TRBJ2-5; D remains unclear. CDR3 amino acids: CSVGAGAQETQYF. CDR3 coding DNA: TGCAGCGTTGGAGCAGGTGCGCAAGAGACCCAGTACTTC.